Below, one T cell receptor beta chain is given with its context. Its antigen is as yet unknown. The data were obtained in a study of PD-1 blockade in classical Hodgkin lymphoma. Study findings and constraints: A reduction in baseline TCR diversity was reportedly seen in newly diagnosed patients relative to healthy donors.

Stated time point: cycle 4 day 1 (C4D1), after about 6 weeks of nivolumab. Relapses following autologous stem cell transplantation were seen in all patients, with brentuximab vedotin exposure varying. Clones were read by immunoSEQ multiplex PCR, and TCRdb kept only the in-frame ones, dropping some. This table has roughly 60,000 clones, more than 80% appearing once. Specimen: peripheral blood mononuclear cells (PBMCs), collected before the fourth cycle of nivolumab. This receptor was taken from a human donor with classical Hodgkin lymphoma.

This chain's CDR3 is CASSDGGFRNIQYF. CDR3 DNA sequence: TGTGCCAGCAGTGACGGGGGATTTAGAAACATTCAGTACTTC. The rearrangement joins TRBV6-1 to TRBJ2-4, with D perhaps matching TRBD2 (6 bases). With 3 bases removed from V and 6 bases from J, the gap between germline ends came to 12 bases. Germline CDR1 and CDR2: MNHNS and SASEGT. The CDR3 length is 14 residues.